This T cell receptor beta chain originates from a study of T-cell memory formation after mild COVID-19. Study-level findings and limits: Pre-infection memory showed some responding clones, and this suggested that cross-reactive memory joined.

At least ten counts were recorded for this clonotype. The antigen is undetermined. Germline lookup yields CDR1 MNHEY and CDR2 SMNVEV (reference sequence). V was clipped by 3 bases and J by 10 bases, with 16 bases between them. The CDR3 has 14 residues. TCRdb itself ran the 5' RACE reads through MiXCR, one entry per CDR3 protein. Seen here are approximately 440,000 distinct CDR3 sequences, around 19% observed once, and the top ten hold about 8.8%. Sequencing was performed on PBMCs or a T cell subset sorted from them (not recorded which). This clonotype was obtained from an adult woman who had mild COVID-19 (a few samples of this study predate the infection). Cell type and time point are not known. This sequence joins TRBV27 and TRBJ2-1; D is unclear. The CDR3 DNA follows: TGTGCCAGCAGTTTTGGCAGAACCGCTGGGGAGCAGTTCTTC. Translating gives CASSFGRTAGEQFF.